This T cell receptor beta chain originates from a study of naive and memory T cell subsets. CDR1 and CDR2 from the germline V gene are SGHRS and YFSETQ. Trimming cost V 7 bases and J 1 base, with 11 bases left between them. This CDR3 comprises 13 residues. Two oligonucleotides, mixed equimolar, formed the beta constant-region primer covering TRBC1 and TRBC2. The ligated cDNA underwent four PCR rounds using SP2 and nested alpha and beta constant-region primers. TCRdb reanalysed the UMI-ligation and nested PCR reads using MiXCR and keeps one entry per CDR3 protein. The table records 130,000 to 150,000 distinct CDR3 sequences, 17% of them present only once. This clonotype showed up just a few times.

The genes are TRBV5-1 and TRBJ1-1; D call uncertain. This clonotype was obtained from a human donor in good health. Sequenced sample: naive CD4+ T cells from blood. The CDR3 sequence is CASSTYRNTEAFF. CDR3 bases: TGCGCCAGCTCGACATACCGGAACACTGAAGCTTTCTTT.